This entry describes one T cell receptor (beta chain). Antigen: not known. Germline V gene data show CDR1 as SGHTS and CDR2 as YDEGEE. The CDR3 loop spans 14 amino acids. V shed 2 bases and J shed 0 bases, with 5 bases lying between them. The data were obtained in a study of glioma-infiltrating T cells after dendritic cell vaccination. General study results and limits: Higher TCR clonality did not directly relate to longer survival.

Input was approximately 2.2 ug genomic DNA, or all available if less. The repertoire was sequenced with immunoSEQ multiplex PCR; TCRdb's copy has only in-frame clones and lacks some. The data hold around 67,000 clones, with around 81% observed a single time. Isocitrate dehydrogenase mutation was absent in all glioblastoma patients. The TCR was taken from a human donor with glioblastoma. The J gene is TRBJ1-4, the V gene TRBV5-8; D ambiguous. The sample was blood, taken before dendritic cell vaccination. The CDR3 spells CASSFGTTNEKLFF. The DNA for the CDR3 is TGTGCCAGCAGCTTCGGGACAACTAATGAAAAACTGTTTTTT. Combining the CDR3 with reference TRBV5-8 and TRBJ1-4 gives the whole variable domain EAGVTQSPTHLIKTRGQQATLRCSPISGHTSVYWYQQALGLGLQFLLWYDEGEERNRGNFPPRFSGRQFPNYSSELNVNALELEDSALYLCASSFGTTNEKLFFGSGTQLSVL.